This TCR beta chain was documented in a study of low-dose radiotherapy and immunotherapy resistance in tumors. The time point here: before trial treatment. This clonotype was found many times. The germline V gene has CDR1 SQVTM and CDR2 ANQGSEA. The J segment lost 0 bases and the V segment lost 7 bases, leaving 2 bases of the junction unmatched. The CDR3 extends over 13 amino acids. Both TCRalpha and TCRbeta chains were reverse transcribed with V-gene-specific primers. Amplification, which lasted roughly 20 PCR cycles, used a constant-region primer and V-primer adapter to amplify TCRs. MiXCR, run by TCRdb on the reads, gives a single entry per CDR3 protein. Of approximately 84,000 distinct CDR3 sequences listed, 15% to 20% are singletons.

The sequence was obtained from a male donor with prostate cancer. The sample in question was PBMCs, obtained before treatment. The chain is built from TRBV29-1 and TRBJ1-4; 7 nucleotides agree with TRBD1. The CDR3 DNA reads TGCAGCGGTGGGACAGCAACTAATGAAAAACTGTTTTTT. This gives the protein CSGGTATNEKLFF.